This T cell receptor beta chain stems from a study of blood T cell repertoires in COVID-19. Overall study context: Samples came from the United States, Italy and Spain, spanning acute and convalescent COVID-19. PBMCs, B-cell-depleted T cells, or T cells were the source of the cDNA or gDNA that made up the material.

Under the authors' procedure: Nucleated cell number was recorded as an estimate derived from reference gene primer amplification. Profiling relied on immunoSEQ multiplex PCR, and the TCRdb table lists in-frame clones only, not all of them. V, J and clone size are taken as reported in that table, and D and trimming were inferred from the DNA itself. Of roughly 70,000 clones listed, about 88% are singletons. Trimming removed 8 bases at V and 1 base at J, with 17 bases between. CDR3 length: 15 residues. Germline CDR1 MNHEY, CDR2 SVGAGI. This sequence joins TRBV6-5 and TRBJ1-1, with D tentatively TRBD1 (6 bases). This clonotype originated in a man aged 65 to 85 with active or convalescent COVID-19. The sequenced sample consisted of peripheral blood. In DNA, the CDR3 is TGTGCCAGCTGCACGCGACAGGACCCGAACACTGAAGCTTTCTTT. Its translation: CASCTRQDPNTEAFF.